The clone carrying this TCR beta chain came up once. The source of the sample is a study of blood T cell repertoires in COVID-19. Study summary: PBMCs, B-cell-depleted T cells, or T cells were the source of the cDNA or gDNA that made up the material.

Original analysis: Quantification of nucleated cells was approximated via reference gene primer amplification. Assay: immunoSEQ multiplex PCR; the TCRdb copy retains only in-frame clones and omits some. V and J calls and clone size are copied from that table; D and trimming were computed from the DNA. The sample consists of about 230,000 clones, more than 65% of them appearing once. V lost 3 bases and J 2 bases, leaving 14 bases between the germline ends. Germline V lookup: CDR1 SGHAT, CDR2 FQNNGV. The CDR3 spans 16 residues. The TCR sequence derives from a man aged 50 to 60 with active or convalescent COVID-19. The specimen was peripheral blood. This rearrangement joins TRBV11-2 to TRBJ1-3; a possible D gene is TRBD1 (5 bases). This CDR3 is CASSFNGGSAGNTIYF. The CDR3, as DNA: TGTGCCAGCAGCTTTAACGGGGGATCGGCTGGAAACACCATATATTTT.